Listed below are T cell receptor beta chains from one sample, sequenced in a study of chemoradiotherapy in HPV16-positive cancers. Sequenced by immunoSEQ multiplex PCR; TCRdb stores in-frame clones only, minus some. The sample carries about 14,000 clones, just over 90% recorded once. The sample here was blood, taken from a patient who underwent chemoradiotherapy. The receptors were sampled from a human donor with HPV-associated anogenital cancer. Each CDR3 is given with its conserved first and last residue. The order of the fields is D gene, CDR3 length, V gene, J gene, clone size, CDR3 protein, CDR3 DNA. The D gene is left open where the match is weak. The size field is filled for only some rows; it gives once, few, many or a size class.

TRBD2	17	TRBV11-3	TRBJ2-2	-	CASSPSTSGGYTGELFF	TGTGCCAGCAGCCCGTCGACTAGCGGGGGCTACACCGGGGAGCTGTTTTTT
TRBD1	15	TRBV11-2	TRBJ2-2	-	CASSHRTGGTGELFF	TGTGCCAGCAGTCACCGGACAGGGGGAACCGGGGAGCTGTTTTTT
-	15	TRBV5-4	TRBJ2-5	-	CASSSAKLGGETQYF	TGTGCCAGCAGCTCGGCAAAACTAGGCGGAGAGACCCAGTACTTC
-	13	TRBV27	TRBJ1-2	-	CASSLSIRGGYTF	TGTGCCAGCAGTTTGAGTATAAGGGGTGGCTACACCTTC
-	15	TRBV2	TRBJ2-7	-	CASSESGRFNYEQYF	TGTGCCAGCAGTGAATCAGGGAGGTTCAACTACGAGCAGTACTTC
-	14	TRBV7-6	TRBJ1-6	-	CASTPGAGYSPLHF	TGTGCCAGCACCCCAGGGGCCGGATATTCACCCCTCCACTTT
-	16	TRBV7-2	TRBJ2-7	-	CASSLVVDTNSYEQYF	TGTGCCAGCAGCTTAGTGGTAGACACGAACTCCTACGAGCAGTACTTC
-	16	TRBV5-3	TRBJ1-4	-	CARSLYLGDGEEKLFF	TGTGCCAGAAGCCTCTACCTGGGAGACGGTGAGGAAAAACTGTTTTTT
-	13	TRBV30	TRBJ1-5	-	CASSKGGNQPQHF	TGTGCCTCCTCAAAGGGCGGAAATCAGCCCCAGCATTTT
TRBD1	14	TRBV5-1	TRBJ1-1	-	CASSSRGLGTEAFF	TGCGCCAGCAGCTCAAGGGGGCTGGGGACTGAAGCTTTCTTT
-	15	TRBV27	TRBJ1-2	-	CASHPRAAGGHGYTF	TGTGCCAGCCACCCGCGCGCAGCGGGGGGACATGGCTACACCTTC
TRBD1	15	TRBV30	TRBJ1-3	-	CAWTWGRGHGNTIYF	TGTGCCTGGACCTGGGGCAGGGGGCACGGAAACACCATATATTTT
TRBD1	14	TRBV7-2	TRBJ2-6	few	CASSQGAGANVLTF	TGTGCCAGCAGCCAGGGGGCTGGGGCCAACGTCCTGACTTTC
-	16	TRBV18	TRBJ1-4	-	CASSPNPGATNEKLFF	TGTGCCAGCTCACCAAACCCCGGAGCAACTAATGAAAAACTGTTTTTT
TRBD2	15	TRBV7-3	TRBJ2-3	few	CASSLKGLAGGTQYF	TGTGCCAGCAGCTTAAAGGGACTAGCGGGGGGTACGCAGTATTTT
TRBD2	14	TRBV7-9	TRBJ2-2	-	CASSLSGGTGELFF	TGTGCCAGCAGCTTAAGCGGGGGCACCGGGGAGCTGTTTTTT
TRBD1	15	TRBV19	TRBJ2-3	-	CASRADRASTDTQYF	TGTGCCAGTAGAGCCGACAGGGCTAGCACAGATACGCAGTATTTT